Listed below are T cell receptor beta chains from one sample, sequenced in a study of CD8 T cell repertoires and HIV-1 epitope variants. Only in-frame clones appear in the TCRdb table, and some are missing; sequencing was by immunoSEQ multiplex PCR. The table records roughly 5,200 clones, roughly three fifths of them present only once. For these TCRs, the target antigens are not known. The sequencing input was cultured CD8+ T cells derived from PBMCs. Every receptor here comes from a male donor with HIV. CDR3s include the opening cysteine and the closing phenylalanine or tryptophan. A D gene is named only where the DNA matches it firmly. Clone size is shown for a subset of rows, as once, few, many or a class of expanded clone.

TGTGCCAGCAGCTTGACAACTAGCGGGAACTACAATGAGCAGTTCTTC	CASSLTTSGNYNEQFF	.	TRBD2	TRBV5-8	TRBJ2-1
TGCGCCAGCAGCTTGGAAGGGATGGGGTCAACTAATGAAAAACTGTTTTTT	CASSLEGMGSTNEKLFF	once	.	TRBV5-1	TRBJ1-4
TGTGCCAGCAGTCTTACCCAGGTCGGGGCAGGGCAGCCCCAGCATTTT	CASSLTQVGAGQPQHF	.	.	TRBV7-8	TRBJ1-5
TGCGCCAGCAGCCCAGGTATGGCGCGGCTGGATGGCTACACCTTC	CASSPGMARLDGYTF	.	.	TRBV4-1	TRBJ1-2
TGTGCCAGTAGTATCACCCACGAAGGGAAAGACACTGAAGCTTTCTTT	CASSITHEGKDTEAFF	once	.	TRBV19	TRBJ1-1
TGCGCCAGCAGCCAAGATCCCGGGGGGAATCAGCCCCAGCATTTT	CASSQDPGGNQPQHF	.	.	TRBV4-1	TRBJ1-5
TGTGCCAGCAGCAGGGGAGGTCGGGAAAAACTGTTTTTT	CASSRGGREKLFF	.	.	TRBV5-6	TRBJ1-4
TGTGCCAGCAGCGACGGACAACCCCAAGAGACCCAGTACTTC	CASSDGQPQETQYF	.	.	TRBV7-8	TRBJ2-5
TGTGCCAGCAGCTCGCAAAGTTGGGACAGGGGGCGGGCTAATGAAAAACTGTTTTTT	CASSSQSWDRGRANEKLFF	.	TRBD1	TRBV11-2	TRBJ1-4
TGTGCCAGTAGTATAGATCTACTAGCGGGAGCAGATGAGCAGTTCTTC	CASSIDLLAGADEQFF	few	TRBD2	TRBV19	TRBJ2-1
TGTGCCAGTAAATCAACAGGGGGCGGTGAGCAGTTCTTC	CASKSTGGGEQFF	.	TRBD1	TRBV19	TRBJ2-1
TGCGCCAGCAGTGAGGGACTAGCGGGAGGGCTATACGAGCAGTACTTC	CASSEGLAGGLYEQYF	.	TRBD2	TRBV10-2	TRBJ2-7
TGTGCCAGCAGTGTGAGCGGGATCCTTTTCCATGAGCAGTTCTTC	CASSVSGILFHEQFF	.	TRBD2	TRBV28	TRBJ2-1
TGTGCCAGTCGCTGGGCTCAGGGGGAGCAGTTCTTC	CASRWAQGEQFF	once	.	TRBV28	TRBJ2-1
TGTGCCAGCAGCTTCCAGGGGGGATCCGAGCAGTACTTC	CASSFQGGSEQYF	.	.	TRBV5-4	TRBJ2-7
TGTGCCAGCAGCTTCGGGGATTCCACCTACGAGCAGTACTTC	CASSFGDSTYEQYF	.	.	TRBV5-6	TRBJ2-7
TGTGCCAGCAGCCCCAGACGGACAGCGTACTCTGGAAACACCATATATTTT	CASSPRRTAYSGNTIYF	.	.	TRBV11-3	TRBJ1-3
TGCGCCAGCAGCTTGTCGGTTAAGGTTTACTCTGGGGCCAACGTCCTGACTTTC	CASSLSVKVYSGANVLTF	.	.	TRBV5-1	TRBJ2-6
TGTGCCAGCAGCGGGGGGCGAACTGAAGCTTTCTTT	CASSGGRTEAFF	.	.	TRBV7-9	TRBJ1-1
TGTGCCAGCAGCCAAGCTGGACTAGCGGGAGAGGTTCTCGCAGATACGCAGTATTTT	CASSQAGLAGEVLADTQYF	.	TRBD2	TRBV7-2	TRBJ2-3
TGTGCCACCCATCATAGCAACACCGGGGAGCTGTTTTTT	CATHHSNTGELFF	.	.	TRBV15	TRBJ2-2
TGTGCCAGCAGTCTCATAGCGGGAGGGCCCGAGCAGTACTTC	CASSLIAGGPEQYF	.	TRBD2	TRBV28	TRBJ2-7
TGTGCCAGCAGTGATTCCCGGGGGGATGAAAAACTGTTTTTT	CASSDSRGDEKLFF	few	.	TRBV2	TRBJ1-4
TGTGCCAGCAGCCCAGGACTAGCGGGGGCCTACAATGAGCAGTTCTTC	CASSPGLAGAYNEQFF	.	TRBD2	TRBV9	TRBJ2-1
TGTGCCAGCAGCCAAGTAAGCAGGGTCGACTACGAGCAGTACTTC	CASSQVSRVDYEQYF	.	.	TRBV14	TRBJ2-7
TGCGCCAGCAGCCAAGTCGCACCCTCGAGAGATACGCAGTATTTT	CASSQVAPSRDTQYF	.	.	TRBV4-1	TRBJ2-3
TGTGCCAGCAGCCAAGAGTGGCAGGGCTACACCTTC	CASSQEWQGYTF	.	.	TRBV14	TRBJ1-2
TGTGCCAGCAGCGTAGGCAGGGGGCGGCAAGAGACCCAGTACTTC	CASSVGRGRQETQYF	once	TRBD1	TRBV9	TRBJ2-5
TGTGCCACCAGCAGAACCTCTCAAGGGAGCGAGCAGTACTTC	CATSRTSQGSEQYF	once	.	TRBV15	TRBJ2-7
TGTGCCAGCAGCCTCGGGGCAGACTCCTACGAGCAGTACTTC	CASSLGADSYEQYF	.	.	TRBV5-4	TRBJ2-7
TGTGCCAGTTCCCAAGCGGGGAGCACAGATACGCAGTATTTT	CASSQAGSTDTQYF	.	TRBD2	TRBV19	TRBJ2-3
TGTGCCAGCAGCGGCTCTAGCACGGTCTACAATGAGCAGTTCTTC	CASSGSSTVYNEQFF	once	.	TRBV13	TRBJ2-1
TGTGCCAGCAGTCTCGACAGGAACACTGAAGCTTTCTTT	CASSLDRNTEAFF	.	.	TRBV5-4	TRBJ1-1
TGTGCCAGCAGCCCGGGACAGGGGTCGACAGATACGCAGTATTTT	CASSPGQGSTDTQYF	.	TRBD1	TRBV11-2	TRBJ2-3
TGTGCCAGTAGCCCGGGACAGGGTGCACGCGAGCAGTACTTC	CASSPGQGAREQYF	.	TRBD1	TRBV19	TRBJ2-7
TGTGCCAGCGGCCGGAAAAGCCCGGGACGGAACACCGGGGAGCTGTTTTTT	CASGRKSPGRNTGELFF	.	.	TRBV6-8	TRBJ2-2
TGTGCCAGCAGTTTAGCGGACAGCAACTATGGCTACACCTTC	CASSLADSNYGYTF	.	.	TRBV28	TRBJ1-2
TGTGCCAGCAGTCAAAGGACGGGCAATCAGCCCCAGCATTTT	CASSQRTGNQPQHF	.	.	TRBV13	TRBJ1-5
TGTGCCAGCAGTGACTCGACTAGCGGGAGCAATGAGCAGTTCTTC	CASSDSTSGSNEQFF	.	TRBD2	TRBV6-4	TRBJ2-1
TGTGCCAGCAGCGTAGCTGCTCTAGACTATGGCTACACCTTC	CASSVAALDYGYTF	.	.	TRBV9	TRBJ1-2
TGTGCCAGTAGTATGAACACGGCCAACACTGAAGCTTTCTTT	CASSMNTANTEAFF	few	.	TRBV19	TRBJ1-1
TGTGCCAGCAGTTTAGTGGGAGGGAATAATGAGCAGTTCTTC	CASSLVGGNNEQFF	.	TRBD2	TRBV28	TRBJ2-1
TGTGCCAGCAGTTTTATTCCGGATCTAGATACGCAGTATTTT	CASSFIPDLDTQYF	.	.	TRBV28	TRBJ2-3
TGCGCCAGCAGCCATGCCGGCAGCTCTGGAAACACCATATATTTT	CASSHAGSSGNTIYF	.	.	TRBV4-1	TRBJ1-3
TGTGCCAGCAGCCCCGATGGGGTTAGGACCTACGAGCAGTACTTC	CASSPDGVRTYEQYF	.	.	TRBV7-8	TRBJ2-7
TGTGCCAGCAGTTTCGTCCCTGCAACTAATGAAAAACTGTTTTTT	CASSFVPATNEKLFF	.	.	TRBV28	TRBJ1-4
TGCGCCAGCAGCCAAGATCCCGTCGAACTCGACTATGGCTACACCTTC	CASSQDPVELDYGYTF	large	.	TRBV4-3	TRBJ1-2
TGTGCCAGCAGTCTCATAGCGGGAGGGCCCGAGCAGTACTTC	CASSLIAGGPEQYF	medium-sized	TRBD2	TRBV27	TRBJ2-7
TGTGCCAGCAGCGTAGACGGCGGGGGGGACACCGGGGAGCTGTTTTTT	CASSVDGGGDTGELFF	.	TRBD2	TRBV9	TRBJ2-2